A single TCR beta chain is shown here with its context. Individuals aged 18 to 89 years were recruited from fewer than 25 US areas. The method was immunoSEQ multiplex PCR; TCRdb's version includes in-frame clones alone and lacks a portion of them. This sample has around 230,000 clones, with around 86% found just once. CDR1 is ENHRY, CDR2 SYGVKD, per germline. The V end lost 10 bases, the J end lost 0 bases, and 21 bases lay between the germline ends. The CDR3 totals 16 residues. The record originates from a study of blood T cell repertoires in COVID-19. Study as a whole: Collection of acute and convalescent COVID-19 samples took place in the United States, Italy and Spain. PBMCs, B-cell-depleted T cells, or T cells were the source of the cDNA or gDNA that made up the material.

Sequencing input: PBMCs or T cells enriched from blood (not recorded which). This sequence was found in a woman in her thirties or forties with acute COVID-19. The rearrangement links TRBV10-3 to TRBJ1-1; D remains unclear. The CDR3 region has the DNA TGTGCCACTACGAACTACCGGGTCCCTATGAACACTGAAGCTTTCTTT. It is translated as CATTNYRVPMNTEAFF.